This T cell receptor beta chain was observed in a study of Ad26.COV2.S vaccination and SARS-CoV-2 variants. Findings and caveats of the study: It was found that vaccine and placebo recipients had similar non-spike TCR breadth.

The length of the CDR3 is 18 residues. Germline lookup yields CDR1 MNHEY and CDR2 SVGEGT. The J segment lost 0 bases and the V segment lost 6 bases, leaving 15 bases of the junction unmatched. Specified treatment: over 15 received Ad26.COV2.S at low or high dose, single or two shots; several received placebo; per-sample allocation not given. Sampling happened 63 days after the first vaccine or placebo injection. Here immunoSEQ multiplex PCR was the method, and the copy in TCRdb shows in-frame clones only, minus some. The sample contains roughly 380,000 clones, approximately 88% of which appear only once. Comments on this clone: The antigen is undetermined.

The TCR was taken from a person between 18 and 65 years old who received the Ad26.COV2.S COVID-19 vaccine or a placebo. Specimen: peripheral blood, collected in a trial of Ad26.COV2.S vaccine versus placebo. The V call is TRBV6-2 or TRBV6-3, the J call TRBJ2-3, with TRBD1 matching over 7 bases. The CDR3 DNA is TGTGCCAGCAGCTCCCGGGACAGCCGTCTCCTCAGCACAGATACGCAGTATTTT. It translates to CASSSRDSRLLSTDTQYF.